These T cell receptor beta chains were read from a single sample in a study of blood T cell repertoires in COVID-19. Sequenced by immunoSEQ multiplex PCR; TCRdb stores in-frame clones only, minus some. This sample has around 160,000 clones, with more than 75% found just once. Specimen: PBMCs or T cells enriched from blood (not recorded which). These receptors were taken from a woman in her twenties or thirties with acute COVID-19. Both conserved end residues are part of each CDR3. D genes are given only for firm matches. Size values are once, few and many counts, or a class for expanded clones, and some rows have none.

>TRBJ2-7|TRBV28|-|-
CASSSEDRTYEQYF
TGTGCCAGCAGTTCCGAGGACAGAACCTACGAGCAGTACTTC
>TRBJ1-4|TRBV5-4|-|TRBD1
CASSLALSGGGSNEKLFF
TGTGCCAGCAGCTTGGCCTTGTCAGGGGGCGGCTCTAATGAAAAACTGTTTTTT
>TRBJ1-2|TRBV7-2|-|TRBD1
CASSLGQGIYGYTF
TGTGCCAGCAGCTTAGGACAGGGTATCTATGGCTACACCTTC
>TRBJ1-5|TRBV6-2/TRBV6-3|-|-
CASSFYRDQPQHF
TGTGCCAGCAGTTTTTATCGCGATCAGCCCCAGCATTTT
>TRBJ1-5|TRBV6-2/TRBV6-3|-|TRBD1
CASSYWATGDSNQPQHF
TGTGCCAGCAGTTACTGGGCGACAGGGGATAGCAATCAGCCCCAGCATTTT
>TRBJ1-2|TRBV3-1/TRBV3-2|-|-
CASSQEGGAYTF
TGTGCCAGCAGCCAAGAAGGCGGCGCCTACACCTTC
>TRBJ1-3|TRBV27|-|-
CASSSSTKQSSGNTIYF
TGTGCCAGCAGTTCCTCTACGAAACAGAGCTCTGGAAACACCATATATTTT
>TRBJ2-1|TRBV13|-|TRBD2
CASSLGLAGDHEQFF
TGTGCCAGCAGCTTAGGTCTAGCGGGAGACCATGAGCAGTTCTTC
>TRBJ1-2|TRBV30|-|-
CAWSVNRGSGYTF
TGTGCCTGGAGTGTAAATCGGGGGAGCGGCTACACCTTC
>TRBJ1-5|TRBV5-6|few|-
CASRLGGSNQPQHF
TGTGCCAGCAGGTTGGGCGGTAGCAATCAGCCCCAGCATTTT
>TRBJ1-4|TRBV28|-|TRBD1
CASSFGRGVLGEKLFF
TGTGCCAGCAGTTTTGGCAGGGGGGTGCTTGGGGAAAAACTGTTTTTT
>TRBJ2-6|TRBV3-1/TRBV3-2|-|TRBD2
CASSQETSGNTGANVLTF
TGTGCCAGCAGTCAAGAGACTAGCGGGAACACTGGGGCCAACGTCCTGACTTTC
>TRBJ2-1|TRBV12-3/TRBV12-4|-|-
CASTAGVGGGQFF
TGTGCCAGCACCGCCGGGGTCGGGGGTGGTCAGTTCTTC
>TRBJ2-7|TRBV7-2|-|TRBD2
CASSLTSGRFDEQYF
TGTGCCAGCAGCTTAACCAGCGGGAGATTCGACGAGCAGTACTTC
>TRBJ2-7|TRBV11-2|-|-
CASSLEPTGRKQYF
TGTGCCAGCAGCTTAGAGCCGACAGGTCGTAAGCAGTACTTC
>TRBJ2-7|TRBV27|-|-
CASSPSTGPASYEQYF
TGTGCCAGCAGTCCCTCGACAGGACCGGCGTCCTACGAGCAGTACTTC
>TRBJ1-2|TRBV10-3|-|TRBD1
CAIRAQEQGDYGYTF
TGCGCCATCAGAGCACAAGAACAGGGGGACTATGGCTACACCTTC
>TRBJ2-4|TRBV11-2|-|TRBD2
CASSFTGTSDIQYF
TGTGCCAGCAGCTTTACCGGGACTAGCGACATTCAGTACTTC
>TRBJ1-1|TRBV6-5|few|TRBD1
CASRDRGTNKAFF
TGTGCCAGCAGGGACAGGGGGACGAATAAAGCTTTCTTT
>TRBJ1-5|TRBV28|-|TRBD1
CASRRQGAQPQHF
TGTGCCAGCAGGAGACAGGGGGCTCAGCCCCAGCATTTT